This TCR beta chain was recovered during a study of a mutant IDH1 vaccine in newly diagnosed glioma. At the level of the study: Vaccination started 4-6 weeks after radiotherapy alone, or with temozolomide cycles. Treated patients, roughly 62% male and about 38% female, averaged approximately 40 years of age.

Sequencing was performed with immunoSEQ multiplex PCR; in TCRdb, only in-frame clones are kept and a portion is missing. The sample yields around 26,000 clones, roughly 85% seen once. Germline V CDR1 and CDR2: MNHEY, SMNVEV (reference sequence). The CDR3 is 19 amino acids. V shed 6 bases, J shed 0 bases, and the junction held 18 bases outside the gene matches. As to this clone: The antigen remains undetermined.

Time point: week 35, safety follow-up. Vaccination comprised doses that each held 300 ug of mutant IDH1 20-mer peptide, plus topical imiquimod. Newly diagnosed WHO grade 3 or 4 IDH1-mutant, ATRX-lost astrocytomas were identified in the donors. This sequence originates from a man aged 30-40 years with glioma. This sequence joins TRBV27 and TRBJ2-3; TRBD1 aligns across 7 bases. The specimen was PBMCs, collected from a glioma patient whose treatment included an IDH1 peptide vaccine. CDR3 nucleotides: TGTGCCAGCAGACTACAGGGGATCTTGCTTGATGGGAGCACAGATACGCAGTATTTT. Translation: CASRLQGILLDGSTDTQYF.